These 27 T cell receptor beta chains share one sample of origin, sequenced in a study of metastatic and nonmetastatic thyroid tumors. TCRdb ran MiXCR on the PCR reads. Here the sample spans 50,000 to 60,000 clones, over 15% being singletons. Every patient was untreated before thyroid surgery. The sample taken for sequencing was blood. The receptors shown here come from a female donor with papillary thyroid cancer or a benign thyroid nodule (not recorded which). Some clones in this sample may be carry-over from other donors' samples.

This clone showed up many times. The chain combines TRBV20-1 with TRBJ2-3; 10 positions agree with TRBD2. V shed 2 bases and J 8 bases; nucleotides not matched to a gene: 16. CDR1 and CDR2 from the germline V gene are DFQATT and SNEGSKA (reference sequence). CDR3 length: 17 residues. The CDR3 DNA follows: TGCAGTGCTAGACTAGCGGGAGCCAAAGTCCAATTCTTTACGCAGTATTTT. Its translation: CSARLAGAKVQFFTQYF.

This clone was observed many times. The rearrangement joins TRBV18 to TRBJ1-5; possibly TRBD1 for D (5 bases). This CDR3 comprises 15 residues. Germline loops: CDR1 KGHSH, CDR2 LQKENI. V lost 4 bases, J lost 3 bases, and 13 bases lay in between. CDR3 amino acids: CASSRGGEFNQPQHF. The CDR3 nucleotides are TGTGCCAGCTCACGGGGGGGGGAATTCAATCAGCCCCAGCATTTT.

Ten or more counts support this clone. The chain carries TRBV7-3 and TRBJ2-1; D not certain. The CDR3 has 13 residues. Germline lookup yields CDR1 SGHTA and CDR2 FQGTGA. V was pared by 1 base and J by 5 bases, with 6 bases between. The CDR3 DNA sequence: TGTGCCAGCAGCTTAAGTCCCAACAATGAGCAGTTCTTC. Its translation is CASSLSPNNEQFF.

This clone was counted many times. This chain uses TRBV20-1 with TRBJ2-1; 7 bases fit TRBD2. The V gene's germline CDR1 is DFQATT and CDR2 SNEGSKA (reference sequence). The CDR3 is 17 residues long. V was clipped by 0 bases and J by 0 bases; unmatched bases: 8. CDR3 in DNA: TGCAGTGCTAGAGATCTCGAAGCGGGAACCTCCTACAATGAGCAGTTCTTC. Its protein is CSARDLEAGTSYNEQFF.

This clone was recorded at least ten times. The chain is built from TRBV3-1 and TRBJ1-2; D gene ambiguous. The germline CDR1 and CDR2 sequences are LGHDT and YNNKEL (reference sequence). V lost 3 bases, J lost 2 bases, and 7 bases lay in between. The CDR3 has 13 residues. The CDR3 nucleotides read TGTGCCAGCAGCCAGGGCAAGAACTATGGCTACACCTTC. Translated, it gives CASSQGKNYGYTF.

The chain carries TRBV6-1 and TRBJ1-2; no firm D call. The CDR3 runs to 12 residues. The V end was cut by 7 bases, the J end by 9 bases, with 15 bases between. CDR1 and CDR2 (germline): MNHNS, SASEGT. The CDR3 is CASTVRGDCYTF. DNA for the CDR3: TGTGCCAGCACAGTACGCGGGGATTGCTACACCTTC.

This chain links TRBV5-6 with TRBJ1-4; possibly TRBD1 for D (5 bases). This CDR3 contains 15 residues. Germline V CDR1 and CDR2: SGHDT, YYEEEE. V gave up 3 bases and J gave up 2 bases, with 11 bases separating them. The CDR3 nucleotides read TGTGCCAGCAGCTATACGGGGGAGACTAATGAAAAACTGTTTTTT. This codes for CASSYTGETNEKLFF.

This clone appeared a few times. The V call is TRBV12-3 or TRBV12-4, the J call TRBJ2-5; 8 nucleotides match TRBD2. J was trimmed by 3 bases and V by 6 bases; bases with no gene match: 0. CDR3 length equals 12 residues. This CDR3 is CASRLAEETQYF. CDR3 coding DNA: TGTGCCAGCAGACTAGCGGAAGAGACCCAGTACTTC.

The chain couples TRBV3-1 to TRBJ2-1; D is perhaps TRBD1 or TRBD2 (5 bases each). Germline CDR1 reads LGHDT; CDR2 reads YNNKEL (reference sequence). This CDR3 spans 13 amino acids. V was cut by 4 bases and J by 6 bases, with 10 bases left in between. CDR3 region: CASSRGLANEQFF. In DNA form, the CDR3 reads TGTGCCAGCAGCCGGGGCCTAGCCAATGAGCAGTTCTTC.

On this clone itself: This sequence may be a read error, since a much larger clone differs from it by one base. The sample contains more than one DNA sequence encoding this CDR3. The V gene is TRBV18, the J gene TRBJ2-2; D possibly uses TRBD1 or TRBD2 (5 bases each). Germline assignment: CDR1 KGHSH and CDR2 LQKENI. The CDR3 has 16 residues. In DNA, the CDR3 is TGTGCCAGCAACAACCTAAAGGGGTTTACCACCGGGGAACTGTTTTTT. This gives the protein CASNNLKGFTTGELFF.

This clone was seen ten or more times. The chain recombines TRBV20-1 with TRBJ2-3, with D possibly TRBD2 on 6 matching bases. Germline lookup yields CDR1 DFQATT and CDR2 SNEGSKA (reference sequence). This CDR3 contains 13 residues. Trimming removed 5 bases from V and 2 bases from J, with 11 bases in between. The CDR3 nucleotides are TGCAGTGCTCCCCGGGAGAACACAGATACGCAGTATTTT. Translation: CSAPRENTDTQYF.

Many counts were recorded for this clone. V usage is TRBV11-1 and J usage is TRBJ2-2, with D unclear. This CDR3 contains 16 residues. Germline V CDR1 and CDR2: SGHAT, FQDESV (reference sequence). V lost 1 base and J lost 4, with 13 bases in between. CDR3 protein: CASSLGLGQPTGELFF. The CDR3 region has the DNA TGTGCCAGCAGCTTAGGGCTCGGGCAACCCACCGGGGAGCTGTTTTTT.

The gene calls are TRBV11-2 and TRBJ2-6; a weak D match, TRBD2 (6 bases). This CDR3 has 17 amino acids. Deletions cut 4 bases from V and 0 bases from J, with 13 bases between. Germline loops: CDR1 SGHAT, CDR2 FQNNGV. CDR3 sequence: CASSSRWEDSGANVLTF. The CDR3 DNA is TGTGCCAGCAGCTCACGTTGGGAGGACTCTGGGGCCAACGTCCTGACTTTC.

Ten or more counts support this clone. The chain joins TRBV28 to TRBJ2-1, with D unclear. Trimming pared 5 bases from V and 8 bases from J, leaving 7 bases between. The CDR3 runs 11 residues. CDR1 MDHEN and CDR2 SYDVKM come from the germline V gene. As DNA, the CDR3 is TGTGCCAGCAGTCTTTCCGATGAGCAGTTCTTC. This gives the protein CASSLSDEQFF.

The chain recombines TRBV11-2 with TRBJ2-1, with 7 bases lining up with TRBD1. Unmatched junction bases numbered 8, after V lost 6 bases and J lost 0 bases. Germline assignment: CDR1 SGHAT and CDR2 FQNNGV. This CDR3 is 16 amino acids long. The CDR3 here is CASRPGTASSYNEQFF. DNA for the CDR3: TGTGCCAGCAGACCAGGGACAGCGAGCTCCTACAATGAGCAGTTCTTC. Full variable domain (remainder filled in from reference TRBV11-2 and TRBJ2-1): EAGVAQSPRYKIIEKRQSVAFWCNPISGHATLYWYQQILGQGPKLLIQFQNNGVVDDSQLPKDRFSAERLKGVDSTLKIQPAKLEDSAVYLCASRPGTASSYNEQFFGPGTRLTVL.

The chain carries TRBV7-2 and TRBJ1-2; 8 nucleotides align to TRBD1. V gave up 5 bases and J gave up 8 bases; unmatched junction bases: 10. Germline assignment: CDR1 SGHTA and CDR2 FQGNSA. The CDR3 is made up of 14 amino acids. In nucleotides, the CDR3 is TGTGCCAGCAGCCCCGCGGACAGGGTGGGGGGCTACACCTTC. It specifies CASSPADRVGGYTF.

The sample holds many counts of this clone. CDR3 protein: CASSVGGNSPLHF. The CDR3 region has the DNA TGTGCCAGCAGCGTAGGAGGGAATTCACCCCTCCACTTT. This rearrangement joins TRBV9 to TRBJ1-6; unclear D gene. Germline lookup yields CDR1 SGDLS and CDR2 YYNGEE. The CDR3 consists of 13 residues. Trimming cost V 0 bases and J 7 bases, with 5 bases left between them.

V is TRBV20-1 and J is TRBJ1-2; perhaps TRBD1 as D (6 bases). Germline values: CDR1 DFQATT, CDR2 SNEGSKA (reference sequence). With 8 bases removed from V and 4 bases from J, the gap between germline ends came to 20 bases. The CDR3 covers 14 residues. The CDR3 sequence: CSTQTGTLVYGYTF. The CDR3 coding sequence is TGCAGTACTCAAACAGGGACGCTGGTCTATGGCTACACCTTC.

Only a few counts were recorded for this clone. Because the CDR3 is missing its conserved closing phenylalanine or tryptophan, this is likely a read error. This chain links TRBV12-3 or TRBV12-4 with TRBJ2-1, with D hard to call. The ends were cut back, 5 bases at V and 5 bases at J, with 10 bases in the middle. The CDR3 loop spans 13 amino acids. CDR3 region: CASSIQEHNEQFL. The DNA of the CDR3 is TGTGCCAGCAGTATTCAGGAACACAATGAGCAGTTCCTC.

V usage is TRBV18 and J usage is TRBJ2-1; perhaps TRBD2 as D (5 bases). CDR3 size: 14 residues. Per the germline V gene, CDR1 is KGHSH and CDR2 is LQKENI. Trimming removed 1 base from V and 8 bases from J, with 12 bases in between. CDR3 sequence (DNA): TGTGCCAGCTCACCACTAGCGCGGAGCGATGAGCAGTTCTTC. It yields the protein CASSPLARSDEQFF.

The chain combines TRBV7-8 with TRBJ2-3; 10 positions match TRBD2. Germline assignment: CDR1 SGHVS and CDR2 FQNEAQ. This CDR3 comprises 16 residues. V lost 5 bases, J lost 2 bases, and 7 bases stayed unmatched. The CDR3 protein is CASSAALAGVTDTQYF. CDR3 bases: TGTGCCAGCAGCGCTGCGCTAGCGGGAGTCACAGATACGCAGTATTTT. The full variable domain, its missing parts supplied by reference TRBV7-8 and TRBJ2-3, is GAGVSQSPRYKVAKRGQDVALRCDPISGHVSLFWYQQALGQGPEFLTYFQNEAQLDKSGLPSDRFFAERPEGSVSTLKIQRTQQEDSAVYLCASSAALAGVTDTQYFGPGTRLTVL.

In this sample, this clone turned up many times. The chain combines TRBV28 with TRBJ2-2; either TRBD1 or TRBD2 may fit D (5 bases each). Germline assignment: CDR1 MDHEN and CDR2 SYDVKM. The CDR3 covers 13 residues. The ends were cut back, 8 bases at V and 4 bases at J, with 11 bases in the middle. The CDR3 protein is CASCPGSTGELFF. CDR3 bases: TGTGCCAGCTGTCCAGGGAGCACCGGGGAGCTGTTTTTT.

The rearrangement joins TRBV20-1 to TRBJ1-6; 8 nucleotides agree with TRBD1. Germline CDR1 and CDR2: DFQATT and SNEGSKA (reference sequence). The V and J ends lost 5 bases and 14 bases, in that order; junction bases with no gene match: 14. This CDR3 comprises 14 residues. The DNA for the CDR3 is TGCAGTGCTCATTTGGGACAGGTTAATTCGGCCCTCCACTTT. It is translated as CSAHLGQVNSALHF.

This clone was recorded many times. The rearrangement links TRBV29-1 to TRBJ2-1; D is undetermined. The CDR3 contains 12 residues. The V and J ends lost 4 bases and 5 bases respectively, with 9 bases between them. The V gene's germline CDR1 is SQVTM and CDR2 ANQGSEA. The CDR3 nucleotides are TGCAGCGTTGGAATAAGCAACAATGAGCAGTTCTTC. This translates into CSVGISNNEQFF.

This clone was seen only a few times. One junction end disagrees with the germline gene, perhaps due to a read error. The chain uses TRBV10-2 and TRBJ2-3; D remains ambiguous. The CDR3 totals 15 residues. From germline, CDR1 is WSHSY and CDR2 SAAADI. The CDR3 sequence is CSSRPCDFSTDTQYF. As DNA, the CDR3 is TGCTCCAGCCGTCCCTGTGATTTTAGCACAGATACGCAGTATTTT.

This clone was detected a few times. The gene calls are TRBV6-5 and TRBJ1-3; D not certain. Between the trimmed V and J ends, which lost 0 bases and 6 bases, there was a span of 6 bases. Germline V CDR1 and CDR2: MNHEY, SVGAGI. This CDR3 spans 13 amino acids. This CDR3 reads CASSYSVENTIYF. In DNA, the CDR3 is TGTGCCAGCAGTTACTCGGTCGAAAACACCATATATTTT.

This clone was seen a handful of times. A much larger clone sits a single nucleotide away, making a read error possible. The chain has TRBV29-1 and TRBJ2-5, with 12 bases fitting TRBD2. Trimming removed 6 bases from V and 5 bases from J; junction bases left unmatched: 10. CDR3 length: 15 amino acids. The germline V gene has CDR1 SQVTM and CDR2 ANQGSEA. The CDR3 sequence is CSVDGLAGQGETQYF. The CDR3 DNA follows: TGCAGCGTCGACGGACTAGCGGGGCAGGGGGAGACCCAGTACTTC.